These 26 T cell receptor beta chains came from one sample sequenced in a study of blood T cell repertoires in COVID-19 (dated by TCRdb to 2018 to 2021). Library preparation employed the immunoSEQ multiplex PCR assay. TCRdb obtained this table from immuneACCESS and retained in-frame rearrangements with V and J assigned. These tables miss some clones; where compared with another copy, unresolved V genes account for less than half of the shortfall, and the remainder is unexplained. The sample records more than 110,000 clones, around 88% of which are singletons. The biggest ten clones account for roughly 2.9% of the sample. The sample taken for sequencing was peripheral blood. The source is a man aged 60-69 years with active or convalescent COVID-19.

This chain links TRBV6-5 with TRBJ1-5; D not certain. This CDR3 is 15 amino acids long. Germline values: CDR1 MNHEY, CDR2 SVGAGI. Trimming removed 2 bases from V and 3 bases from J, with 11 bases in between. CDR3 nucleotides: TGTGCCAGCAGTTACCGCACGGGATCCAATCAGCCCCAGCATTTT. Amino acids: CASSYRTGSNQPQHF.

The chain employs TRBV6-5 and TRBJ2-7; 9 bases fit TRBD2. The germline gives CDR1 MNHEY, CDR2 SVGAGI. With 8 bases clipped from V and 6 bases from J, the junction kept 11 bases outside the gene matches. The length of the CDR3 is 14 residues. CDR3 sequence reads: CASERGGAGSEQYF. The CDR3 DNA reads as TGTGCCAGCGAGCGCGGGGGGGCCGGAAGCGAGCAGTACTTC.

The chain joins TRBV4-2 to TRBJ1-6; D remains ambiguous. CDR1 is LGHNA and CDR2 is YNFKEQ in the germline V gene. The CDR3 sequence is 15 residues long. Deletions cut 0 bases from V and 6 bases from J, with 9 bases between. Written as DNA, the CDR3 is TGTGCCAGCAGCCAAGATGCGAGGCCTAATTCACCCCTCCACTTT. This translates into CASSQDARPNSPLHF.

This chain links TRBV15 with TRBJ2-3; D is perhaps TRBD1 (6 bases). V lost 1 base, J lost 1 base, and 15 bases lay in between. Germline lookup yields CDR1 LNHNV and CDR2 YYDKDF (reference sequence). The CDR3 length is 17 residues. The CDR3 DNA reads as TGTGCCACCAGCAGAGGAGAGGGGGTGGGAGGCACAGATACGCAGTATTTT. This codes for CATSRGEGVGGTDTQYF. Using reference TRBV15 and TRBJ2-3 for the parts outside the CDR3, the full variable domain is DAMVIQNPRYQVTQFGKPVTLSCSQTLNHNVMYWYQQKSSQAPKLLFHYYDKDFNNEADTPDNFQSRRPNTSFCFLDIRSPGLGDTAMYLCATSRGEGVGGTDTQYFGPGTRLTVL.

Written as DNA, the CDR3 is TGCAGCGTTGCGGGTAGCGGGGGTTGGGCAAACATTCAGTACTTC. Translated, it gives CSVAGSGGWANIQYF. The chain carries TRBV29-1 and TRBJ2-4; 9 bases fit TRBD2. V was clipped by 4 bases and J by 6 bases; unmatched bases: 10. The CDR3 consists of 15 residues. CDR1 SQVTM and CDR2 ANQGSEA come from the germline V gene. Supplemented by reference TRBV29-1 and TRBJ2-4, the full variable domain reads SAVISQKPSRDICQRGTSLTIQCQVDSQVTMMFWYRQQPGQSLTLIATANQGSEATYESGFVIDKFPISRPNLTFSTLTVSNMSPEDSSIYLCSVAGSGGWANIQYFGAGTRLSVL.

The chain carries TRBV29-1 and TRBJ1-4; TRBD1 aligns across 7 bases. This CDR3 region has 13 residues. CDR1 is SQVTM, CDR2 ANQGSEA, per germline. V dropped 4 bases and J dropped 7; count of bases not matched to a gene: 6. This CDR3 reads CSVGTGWGEKLFF. The CDR3 bases are TGCAGCGTTGGGACAGGCTGGGGTGAAAAACTGTTTTTT.

The chain recombines TRBV3-1 (or the pseudogene TRBV3-2) with TRBJ2-5, with D uncertain. Per germline, CDR1 LGHDT and CDR2 YNNKEL (reference sequence). CDR3 length: 11 amino acids. V was clipped by 7 bases and J by 4 bases, with 7 bases between them. In DNA, the CDR3 is TGTGCCAGCATGTATTCAGAGACCCAGTACTTC. Protein: CASMYSETQYF.

Notes on this clone: This CDR3 is also generated by other DNA sequences in the sample. The rearrangement links TRBV28 to TRBJ1-2; TRBD1 aligns across 10 bases. In germline, CDR1 is MDHEN, CDR2 SYDVKM. The V gene end was trimmed by 3 bases and the J gene end by 6 bases; junction bases not matched to a gene: 4. The CDR3 sequence is 14 residues long. The CDR3 protein is CASSLSDRGHGYTF. Here the CDR3 DNA reads TGTGCCAGCAGTTTGTCCGACAGGGGGCATGGCTACACCTTC.

The chain carries TRBV9 and TRBJ2-1; TRBD2 aligns across 10 bases. CDR3 size: 15 residues. CDR1 and CDR2 (germline): SGDLS, YYNGEE. The V and J ends lost 2 bases and 4 bases, in that order; junction bases with no gene match: 3. The DNA of the CDR3 is TGTGCCAGCAGCGTCGGGACTAGCGCTTACAATGAGCAGTTCTTC. The encoded protein is CASSVGTSAYNEQFF.

The chain carries TRBV18 and TRBJ1-2; tentatively, D is TRBD1 (6 bases). V was pared by 6 bases and J by 4 bases, with 15 bases between. The CDR3 is made up of 14 amino acids. Germline V gene data show CDR1 as KGHSH and CDR2 as LQKENI. This chain's CDR3 is CASSLGQLSYGYTF. The CDR3 nucleotides read TGTGCCAGCTCCCTAGGACAGTTATCCTATGGCTACACCTTC.

This clone appeared a single time. The rearrangement joins TRBV12-3 or TRBV12-4 to TRBJ2-7; D ambiguous. The CDR3 loop spans 12 amino acids. V lost 3 bases and J 1 base, leaving 4 bases between the germline ends. CDR3 bases: TGTGCCAGCAGTTTCGGGTCCTACGAGCAGTACTTC. The encoded protein is CASSFGSYEQYF.

This chain uses TRBV30 with TRBJ1-5; no reliable D call. CDR1 is GTSNPN and CDR2 is SVGIG in the germline V gene (reference sequence). V was trimmed by 3 bases and J by 3 bases, leaving 9 bases between them. CDR3 length equals 13 residues. The CDR3 coding sequence is TGTGCCTGGAGCAACAGCTACAATCAGCCCCAGCATTTT. Its protein product is CAWSNSYNQPQHF.

This chain uses TRBV7-6 with TRBJ2-7; tentatively, D is TRBD1 (6 bases). CDR3 size: 16 residues. The V end lost 0 bases, the J end lost 2 bases, and 14 bases lay between the germline ends. In germline, CDR1 is SGHVS, CDR2 FNYEAQ. The CDR3 nucleotides are TGTGCCAGCAGCTTAGCTTCGGACAGTGGCGCCTACGAGCAGTACTTC. Its translation is CASSLASDSGAYEQYF.

V usage is TRBV7-9 and J usage is TRBJ2-3, with D unresolved. The CDR3 runs to 12 residues. Trimming shortened V by 3 bases and J by 6 bases, and 7 bases separated the two germline ends. Germline CDR1 reads SEHNR; CDR2 reads FQNEAQ (reference sequence). CDR3 coding DNA: TGTGCCAGCAGCTTGAGTGCGGATACGCAGTATTTT. It yields the protein CASSLSADTQYF.

V is TRBV19 and J is TRBJ2-1, with 12 bases fitting TRBD2. Germline trimming cut 6 bases from V and 3 bases from J; bases unmatched to any gene: 6. CDR3 length: 16 residues. CDR1 is LNHDA, CDR2 SQIVND, per germline (reference sequence). The CDR3 protein is CASSLLAGGLYNEQFF. CDR3 nucleotides: TGTGCCAGTAGCCTACTAGCGGGGGGCCTCTACAATGAGCAGTTCTTC.

This chain connects TRBV18 to TRBJ2-7; 11 bases are a match to TRBD2. Per germline, CDR1 KGHSH and CDR2 LQKENI. This CDR3 has 14 amino acids. J was trimmed by 6 bases and V by 2 bases; bases with no gene match: 3. As DNA, the CDR3 is TGTGCCAGCTCACCAACTAGCGGGAGTAGCGAGCAGTACTTC. Amino acid sequence: CASSPTSGSSEQYF.

V is TRBV11-2 and J is TRBJ1-2; tentatively, D is TRBD1 (6 bases). Looked up from germline, CDR1 is SGHAT and CDR2 is FQNNGV. The CDR3 is made up of 14 amino acids. With 7 bases removed from V and 3 bases from J, the gap between germline ends came to 15 bases. In nucleotides, the CDR3 is TGTGCCAGCACCGCAATGGCAGGGGACTATGGCTACACCTTC. Protein sequence: CASTAMAGDYGYTF.

This rearrangement joins TRBV5-1 to TRBJ2-1; possibly TRBD2 for D (6 bases). V gave up 0 bases and J gave up 6 bases, with 16 bases separating them. The CDR3 totals 16 residues. Germline V gene sequence: CDR1 SGHRS, CDR2 YFSETQ. CDR3 amino acids: CASSLVWRDWFNEQFF. The CDR3 DNA follows: TGCGCCAGCAGCTTGGTGTGGCGGGATTGGTTCAATGAGCAGTTCTTC.

V usage is TRBV29-1 and J usage is TRBJ1-6; TRBD1 is a possible D gene (5 bases). The germline CDR1 and CDR2 sequences are SQVTM and ANQGSEA. CDR3 length: 12 amino acids. Trimming took off 4 bases at V and 6 bases at J, with 7 bases between the two ends. Here the CDR3 DNA reads TGCAGCGTTGGGGGGGGTAATTCACCCCTCCACTTT. Residues: CSVGGGNSPLHF.

This sequence joins TRBV28 and TRBJ2-3; 8 positions match TRBD1. Germline values: CDR1 MDHEN, CDR2 SYDVKM. The length of the CDR3 is 16 residues. V shed 5 bases, J shed 4 bases, and the junction held 11 bases outside the gene matches. CDR3 nucleotide sequence: TGTGCCAGCAGTCCGTCTACAGGGGGGTCCGCAGATACGCAGTATTTT. Translation gives CASSPSTGGSADTQYF.

This chain connects TRBV19 to TRBJ2-7; D might be TRBD2 (6 bases). Germline-derived CDR1 and CDR2 are LNHDA and SQIVND (reference sequence). This CDR3 has 14 amino acids. V was shortened by 8 bases and J by 5 bases, with 19 bases between the two germline ends. CDR3 sequence reads: CASGYGTREDEQYF. DNA for the CDR3: TGTGCCAGTGGTTACGGGACGCGGGAAGACGAGCAGTACTTC. Variable domain in full (rest from reference TRBV19 and TRBJ2-7): DGGITQSPKYLFRKEGQNVTLSCEQNLNHDAMYWYRQDPGQGLRLIYYSQIVNDFQKGDIAEGYSVSREKKESFPLTVTSAQKNPTAFYLCASGYGTREDEQYFGPGTRLTVT.

The chain uses TRBV14 and TRBJ2-1; TRBD2 matches 8 bases. Germline CDR1 and CDR2: SGHDN and FVKESK. The CDR3 runs to 16 residues. V gave up 1 base and J gave up 7 bases; unmatched junction bases: 9. CDR3 in amino acids: CASSQVAGGSGNEQFF. For the CDR3, the DNA is TGTGCCAGCAGCCAAGTCGCGGGAGGATCTGGAAATGAGCAGTTCTTC.

The rearrangement links TRBV11-2 to TRBJ1-1; 9 nucleotides line up with TRBD1. J gave up 1 base and V 5 bases, and 5 bases lay outside the gene matches. Germline values: CDR1 SGHAT, CDR2 FQNNGV. The CDR3 has 15 residues. CDR3 sequence: CASSLTGGPNTEAFF. Written as DNA, the CDR3 is TGTGCCAGCAGCCTGACAGGGGGGCCGAACACTGAAGCTTTCTTT.

CDR3 DNA: TGTGCCAGCAGTCCCCAGAGGGGGTACTATGGCTACACCTTC. Encoded protein: CASSPQRGYYGYTF. The chain links TRBV28 to TRBJ1-2, with a tentative D call TRBD1 (6 bases). Between the trimmed V and J ends, which lost 5 bases and 3 bases, there was a span of 13 bases. Looked up from germline, CDR1 is MDHEN and CDR2 is SYDVKM. The CDR3 has 14 amino acids.

V and J are TRBV5-6 and TRBJ1-1; no clear D. CDR1 SGHDT and CDR2 YYEEEE come from the germline V gene. Trimming cost V 4 bases and J 5 bases, with 12 bases left between them. The CDR3 covers 13 residues. This CDR3 is CASSPDPGTEAFF. The DNA of the CDR3 is TGTGCCAGCAGCCCCGACCCGGGGACTGAAGCTTTCTTT.

The sample holds one count of this clone. The chain links TRBV7-3 to TRBJ2-3, with D perhaps TRBD1 (6 bases). Germline loops: CDR1 SGHTA, CDR2 FQGTGA. The V end was cut by 4 bases, the J end by 2 bases, with 16 bases between. The CDR3 is 16 amino acids. The DNA for the CDR3 is TGTGCCAGCAGCTCATTTGGGACAAGATTCACAGATACGCAGTATTTT. Its translation is CASSSFGTRFTDTQYF. The full variable domain, its missing parts supplied by reference TRBV7-3 and TRBJ2-3, is GAGVSQTPSNKVTEKGKYVELRCDPISGHTALYWYRQSLGQGPEFLIYFQGTGAADDSGLPNDRFFAVRPEGSVSTLKIQRTERGDSAVYLCASSSFGTRFTDTQYFGPGTRLTVL.